This T cell receptor (beta chain) emerged from a study of T cells in Graves' hyperthyroidism and ophthalmopathy. From RNA transcripts, TCR beta CDR3 regions were amplified. TCR CDR3 underwent first-round RT-PCR with the HTBI primer set. One entry per CDR3 protein, called by TCRdb with MiXCR from the multiplex PCR reads. The sample holds hundreds of thousands of distinct CDR3 sequences, around 15% seen once. The V gene's germline CDR1 is SGHVS and CDR2 FNYEAQ. There are 17 residues in the CDR3. Trimming removed 5 bases at V and 1 base at J, with 15 bases between. Sequenced sample: blood. The chain joins TRBV7-6 to TRBJ2-6; D might be TRBD1 or TRBD2, each matching 5 bases. The source is a woman aged 25 to 39 with Graves' hyperthyroidism. CDR3 bases: TGTGCCAGCAGCCCTCGACGGGGCGGGTCTGGGGCCAACGTCCTGACTTTC. Protein sequence: CASSPRRGGSGANVLTF.